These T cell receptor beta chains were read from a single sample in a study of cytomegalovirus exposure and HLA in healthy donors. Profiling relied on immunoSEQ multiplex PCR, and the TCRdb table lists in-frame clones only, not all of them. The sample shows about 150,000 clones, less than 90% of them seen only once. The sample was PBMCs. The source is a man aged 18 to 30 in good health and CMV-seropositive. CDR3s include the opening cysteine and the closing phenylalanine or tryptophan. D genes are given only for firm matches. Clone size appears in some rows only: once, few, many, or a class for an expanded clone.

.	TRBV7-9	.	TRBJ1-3	CASSLVWGPSGNTIYF
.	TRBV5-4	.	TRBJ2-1	CASSPDAGYEQFF
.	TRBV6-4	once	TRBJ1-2	CASSDSSRTDIHYGYTF
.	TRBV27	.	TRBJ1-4	CASSPGDWINEKLFF
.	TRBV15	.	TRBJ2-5	CATSRDLGVGGETQYF
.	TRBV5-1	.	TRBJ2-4	CASSLENSAPGWPNIQYF
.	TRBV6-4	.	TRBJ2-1	CASSDGRLGSYNEQFF
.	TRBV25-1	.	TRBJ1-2	CASSGQGNHGYTF
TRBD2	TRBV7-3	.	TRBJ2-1	CASSLRRGTSLINEQFF
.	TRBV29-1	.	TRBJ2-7	CSVSGGQGTYEQYF
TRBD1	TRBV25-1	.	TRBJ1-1	CASRPGTGWITEAFF
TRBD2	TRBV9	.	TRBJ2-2	CASSGPTSGGAWSGELFF
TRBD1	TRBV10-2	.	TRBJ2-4	CASSEFPGQGEYF
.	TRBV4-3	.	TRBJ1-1	CASSQELLSLQQNTEAFF
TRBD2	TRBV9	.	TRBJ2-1	CASSPAPGLASYNEQFF
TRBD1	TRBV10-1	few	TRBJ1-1	CGLQGIEAFF
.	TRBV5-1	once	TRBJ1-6	CASSPDIGSPLHF
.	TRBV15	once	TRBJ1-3	CATSRDSSSSGNTIYF
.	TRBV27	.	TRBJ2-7	CASSPLGGASYEQYF
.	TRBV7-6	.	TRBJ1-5	CASSLSSGVGPQHF
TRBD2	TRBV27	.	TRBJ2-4	CASSLVAGGPRDIQYF
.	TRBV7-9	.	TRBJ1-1	CASSLQGLNTEAFF
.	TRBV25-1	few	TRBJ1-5	CASGLGSLSQPQHF
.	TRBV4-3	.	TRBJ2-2	CASSPSEEGGNTGELFF
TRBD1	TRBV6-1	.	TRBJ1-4	CASRGQGNEKLFF
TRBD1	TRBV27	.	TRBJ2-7	CASSARDRIHEQYF
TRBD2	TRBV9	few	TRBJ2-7	CASSATSGVSYEQYF
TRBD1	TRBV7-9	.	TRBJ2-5	CASSLGGGGGQETQYF
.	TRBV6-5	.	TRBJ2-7	CASSLTPQGSGYEQYF
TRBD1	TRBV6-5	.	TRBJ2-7	CASRGTASYEQYF
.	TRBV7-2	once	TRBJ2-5	CASSLAGAQETQYF
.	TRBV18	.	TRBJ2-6	CASSPRGTEDSGANVLTF
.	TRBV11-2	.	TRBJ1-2	CASSPEARGGYTF
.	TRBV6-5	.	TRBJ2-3	CASSYFLDTQYF
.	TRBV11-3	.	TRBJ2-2	CASSLETLTGDSGELFF
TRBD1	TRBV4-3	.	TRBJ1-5	CASSQGTGGGQPQHF
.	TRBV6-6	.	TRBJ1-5	CASSYQGTNQPQHF
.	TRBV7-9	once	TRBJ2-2	CASSAEDTGELFF
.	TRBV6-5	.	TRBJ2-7	CASSYLSGEQYF
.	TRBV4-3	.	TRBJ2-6	CASSQAPVGDGANVLTF
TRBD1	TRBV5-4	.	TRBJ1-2	CASSPSGTGLDGYTF
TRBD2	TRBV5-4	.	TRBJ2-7	CASSSWAGLAGGSRYEQYF
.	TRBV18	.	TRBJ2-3	CASSPEGSVDTQYF
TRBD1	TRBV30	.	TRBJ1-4	CAWTGTGLEKLFF
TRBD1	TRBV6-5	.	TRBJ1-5	CASSTGGNQPQHF
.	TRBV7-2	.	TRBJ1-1	CASSNRVGVGRLAEAFF
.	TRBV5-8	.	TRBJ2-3	CASSLGAGRTDTQYF
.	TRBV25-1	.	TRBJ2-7	CASSAAGGSLYEQYF
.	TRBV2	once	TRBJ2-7	CASSEAEDRRGPSYEQYF
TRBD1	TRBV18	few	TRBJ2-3	CASSLDRTSTDTQYF
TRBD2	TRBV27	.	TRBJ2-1	CASRRFISGGYNEQFF
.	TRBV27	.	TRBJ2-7	CASTSGLREQYF
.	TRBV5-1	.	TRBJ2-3	CASSLAGSIRADTQYF
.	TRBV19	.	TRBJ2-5	CASSMDTIQETQYF
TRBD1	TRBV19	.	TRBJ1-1	CASSIGTLQGAEAFF
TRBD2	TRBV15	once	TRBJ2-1	CATSRKEASGSSEQFF
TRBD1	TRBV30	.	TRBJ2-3	CASGIQGAGTQYF
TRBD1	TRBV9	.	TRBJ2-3	CASSVEGTGTDTQYF